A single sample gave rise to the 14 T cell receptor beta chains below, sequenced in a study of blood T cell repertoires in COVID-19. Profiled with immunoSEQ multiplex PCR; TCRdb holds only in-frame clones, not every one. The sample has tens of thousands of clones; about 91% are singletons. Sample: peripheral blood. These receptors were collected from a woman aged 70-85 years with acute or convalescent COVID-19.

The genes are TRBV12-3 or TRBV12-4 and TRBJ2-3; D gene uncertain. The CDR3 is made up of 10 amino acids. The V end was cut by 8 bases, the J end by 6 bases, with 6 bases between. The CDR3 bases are TGTGCCAGCGCTACGGATACGCAGTATTTT. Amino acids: CASATDTQYF.

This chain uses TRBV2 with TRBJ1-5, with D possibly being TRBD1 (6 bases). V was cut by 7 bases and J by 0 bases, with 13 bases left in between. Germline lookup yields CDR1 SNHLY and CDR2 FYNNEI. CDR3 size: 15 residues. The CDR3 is CASIIDRFSNQPQHF. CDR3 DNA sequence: TGTGCCAGCATTATCGACAGGTTTAGCAATCAGCCCCAGCATTTT.

CDR3 in amino acids: CASSQEPLVEMNTEAFF. For the CDR3, the DNA is TGTGCCAGCAGCCAAGAACCCCTAGTAGAAATGAACACTGAAGCTTTCTTT. The chain recombines TRBV3-1 (or the pseudogene TRBV3-2) with TRBJ1-1; D unresolved. Germline-derived CDR1 and CDR2 are LGHDT and YNNKEL (reference sequence). This CDR3 has 17 amino acids. V lost 0 bases and J 0 bases, leaving 14 bases between the germline ends.

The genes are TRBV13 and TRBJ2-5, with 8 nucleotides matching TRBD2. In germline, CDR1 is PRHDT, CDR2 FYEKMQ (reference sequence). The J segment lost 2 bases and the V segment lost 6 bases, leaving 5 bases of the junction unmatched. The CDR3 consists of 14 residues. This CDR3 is CASRSSGEQETQYF. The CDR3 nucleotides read TGTGCCAGCAGGAGTAGCGGGGAACAAGAGACCCAGTACTTC.

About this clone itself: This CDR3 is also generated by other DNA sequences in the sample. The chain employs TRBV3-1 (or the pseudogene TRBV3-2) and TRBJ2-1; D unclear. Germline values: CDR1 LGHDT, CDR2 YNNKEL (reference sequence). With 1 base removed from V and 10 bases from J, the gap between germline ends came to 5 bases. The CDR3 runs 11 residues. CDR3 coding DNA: TGTGCCAGCAGCCAAGCTAGGGAGCAGTTCTTC. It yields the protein CASSQAREQFF.

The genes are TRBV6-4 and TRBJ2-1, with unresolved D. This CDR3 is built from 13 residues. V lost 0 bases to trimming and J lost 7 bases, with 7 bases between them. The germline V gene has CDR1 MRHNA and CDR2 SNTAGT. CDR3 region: CASSDSAVNEQFF. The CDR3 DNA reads TGTGCCAGCAGTGACTCGGCCGTAAATGAGCAGTTCTTC.

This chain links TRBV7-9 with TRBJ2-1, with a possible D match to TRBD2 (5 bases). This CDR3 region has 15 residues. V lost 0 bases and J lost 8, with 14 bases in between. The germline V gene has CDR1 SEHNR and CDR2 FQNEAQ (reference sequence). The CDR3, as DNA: TGTGCCAGCAGCTTAGCGGGAGCAGGTCTCGATGAGCAGTTCTTC. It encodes CASSLAGAGLDEQFF.

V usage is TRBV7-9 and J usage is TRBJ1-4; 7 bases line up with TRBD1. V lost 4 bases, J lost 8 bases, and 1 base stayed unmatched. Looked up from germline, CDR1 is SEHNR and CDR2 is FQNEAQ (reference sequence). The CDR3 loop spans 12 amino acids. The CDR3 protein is CASSSRGEKLFF. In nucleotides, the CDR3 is TGTGCCAGCAGCTCCAGGGGGGAAAAACTGTTTTTT. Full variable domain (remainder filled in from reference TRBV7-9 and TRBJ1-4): DTGVSQNPRHKITKRGQNVTFRCDPISEHNRLYWYRQTLGQGPEFLTYFQNEAQLEKSRLLSDRFSAERPKGSFSTLEIQRTEQGDSAMYLCASSSRGEKLFFGSGTQLSVL.

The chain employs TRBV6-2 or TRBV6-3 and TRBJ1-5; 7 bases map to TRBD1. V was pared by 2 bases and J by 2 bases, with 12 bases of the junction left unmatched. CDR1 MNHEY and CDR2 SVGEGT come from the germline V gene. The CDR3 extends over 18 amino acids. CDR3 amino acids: CASSYIGQGDKGNQPQHF. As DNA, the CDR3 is TGTGCCAGCAGTTACATAGGTCAGGGGGATAAAGGCAATCAGCCCCAGCATTTT.

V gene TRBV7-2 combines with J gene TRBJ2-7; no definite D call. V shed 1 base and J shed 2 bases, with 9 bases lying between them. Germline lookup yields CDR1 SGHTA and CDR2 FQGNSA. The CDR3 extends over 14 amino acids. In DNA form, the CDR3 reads TGTGCCAGCAGCTTAGGGTATGCGCCCTACGAGCAGTACTTC. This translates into CASSLGYAPYEQYF.

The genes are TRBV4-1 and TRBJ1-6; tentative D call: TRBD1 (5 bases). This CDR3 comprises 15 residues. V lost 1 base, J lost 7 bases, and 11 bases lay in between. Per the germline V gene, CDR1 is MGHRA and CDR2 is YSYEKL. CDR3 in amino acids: CASSQGPGLNSPLHF. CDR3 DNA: TGCGCCAGCAGCCAAGGTCCAGGGTTGAATTCACCCCTCCACTTT.

CDR3 sequence reads: CAGPGAGELFF. CDR3 DNA: TGTGCCGGACCAGGGGCCGGGGAGCTGTTTTTT. This rearrangement joins TRBV30 to TRBJ2-2; D is possibly TRBD1 (6 bases). The length of the CDR3 is 11 residues. CDR1 is GTSNPN, CDR2 SVGIG, per germline (reference sequence). Trimming removed 8 bases from V and 6 bases from J, with 10 bases in between. Using reference TRBV30 and TRBJ2-2 for the parts outside the CDR3, the full variable domain is SQTIHQWPATLVQPVGSPLSLECTVEGTSNPNLYWYRQAAGRGLQLLFYSVGIGQISSEVPQNLSASRPQDRQFILSSKKLLLSDSGFYLCAGPGAGELFFGEGSRLTVL.

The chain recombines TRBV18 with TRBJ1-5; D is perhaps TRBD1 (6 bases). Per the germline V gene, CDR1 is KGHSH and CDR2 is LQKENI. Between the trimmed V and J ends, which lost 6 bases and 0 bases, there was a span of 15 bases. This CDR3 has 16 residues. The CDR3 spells CASSPGGGDSNQPQHF. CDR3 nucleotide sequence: TGTGCCAGCTCTCCGGGAGGGGGGGATAGCAATCAGCCCCAGCATTTT. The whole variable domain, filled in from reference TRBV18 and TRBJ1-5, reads NAGVMQNPRHLVRRRGQEARLRCSPMKGHSHVYWYRQLPEEGLKFMVYLQKENIIDESGMPKERFSAEFPKEGPSILRIQQVVRGDSAAYFCASSPGGGDSNQPQHFGDGTRLSIL.

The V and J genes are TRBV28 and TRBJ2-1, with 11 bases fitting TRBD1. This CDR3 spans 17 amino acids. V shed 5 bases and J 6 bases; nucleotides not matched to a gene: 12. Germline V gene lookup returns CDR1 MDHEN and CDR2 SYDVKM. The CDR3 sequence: CASSPTSGQGVGNEQFF. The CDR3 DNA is TGTGCCAGCAGTCCAACCTCGGGACAGGGGGTCGGCAATGAGCAGTTCTTC.